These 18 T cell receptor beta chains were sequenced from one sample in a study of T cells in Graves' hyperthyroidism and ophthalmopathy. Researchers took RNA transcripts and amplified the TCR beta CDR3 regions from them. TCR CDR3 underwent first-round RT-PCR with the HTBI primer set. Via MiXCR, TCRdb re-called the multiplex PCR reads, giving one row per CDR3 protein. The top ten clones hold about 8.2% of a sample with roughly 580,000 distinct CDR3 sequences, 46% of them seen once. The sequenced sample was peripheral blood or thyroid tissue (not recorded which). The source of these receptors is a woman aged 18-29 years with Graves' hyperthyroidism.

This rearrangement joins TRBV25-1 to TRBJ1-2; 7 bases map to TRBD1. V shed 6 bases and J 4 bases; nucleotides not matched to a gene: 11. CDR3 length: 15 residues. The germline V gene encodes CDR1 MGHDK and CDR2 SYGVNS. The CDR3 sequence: CASSRPGTAVYGYTF. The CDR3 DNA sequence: TGTGCCAGCAGCCGGCCGGGGACAGCAGTCTATGGCTACACCTTC.

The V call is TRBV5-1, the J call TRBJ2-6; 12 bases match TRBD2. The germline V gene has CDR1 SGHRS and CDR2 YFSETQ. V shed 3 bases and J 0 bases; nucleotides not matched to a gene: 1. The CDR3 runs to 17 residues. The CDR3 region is CASSSSGRASGANVLTF. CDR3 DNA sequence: TGCGCCAGCAGCTCTAGCGGGAGGGCCTCTGGGGCCAACGTCCTGACTTTC.

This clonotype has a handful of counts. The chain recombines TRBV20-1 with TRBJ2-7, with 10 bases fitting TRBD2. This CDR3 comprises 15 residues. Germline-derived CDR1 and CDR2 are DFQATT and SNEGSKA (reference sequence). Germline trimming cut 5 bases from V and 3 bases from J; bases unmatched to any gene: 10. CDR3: CSAQQTGTSVYEQYF. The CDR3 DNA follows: TGCAGTGCTCAACAAACCGGGACTAGCGTCTACGAGCAGTACTTC.

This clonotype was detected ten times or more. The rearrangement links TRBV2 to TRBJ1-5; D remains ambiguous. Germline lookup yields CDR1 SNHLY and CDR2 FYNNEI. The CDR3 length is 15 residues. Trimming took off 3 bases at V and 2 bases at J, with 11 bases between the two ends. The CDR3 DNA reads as TGTGCCAGCAGTGAGGAGCTCGAGGGCAATCAGCCCCAGCATTTT. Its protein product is CASSEELEGNQPQHF.

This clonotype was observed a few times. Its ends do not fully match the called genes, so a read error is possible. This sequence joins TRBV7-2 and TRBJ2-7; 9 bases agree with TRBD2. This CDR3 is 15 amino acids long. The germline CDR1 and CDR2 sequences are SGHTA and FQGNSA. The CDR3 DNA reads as TGCGCCAGCAGCCAAGGTCCGGCGGGAGGGGGCGAGCAGTACTTC. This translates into CASSQGPAGGGEQYF. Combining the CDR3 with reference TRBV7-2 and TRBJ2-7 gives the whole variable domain GAGVSQSPSNKVTEKGKDVELRCDPISGHTALYWYRQSLGQGLEFLIYFQGNSAPDKSGLPSDRFSAERTGGSVSTLTIQRTQQEDSAVYLCASSQGPAGGGEQYFGPGTRLTVT.

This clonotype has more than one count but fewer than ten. The CDR3 coding sequence is TGTGCCAGCTTTCCGGGACTAGGAGGATACGAGCAGTACTTC. It yields the protein CASFPGLGGYEQYF. The rearrangement uses TRBV7-9 and TRBJ2-7; 8 positions agree with TRBD2. J was trimmed by 4 bases and V by 8 bases; bases with no gene match: 10. Germline-derived CDR1 and CDR2 are SEHNR and FQNEAQ (reference sequence). The CDR3 runs 14 residues.

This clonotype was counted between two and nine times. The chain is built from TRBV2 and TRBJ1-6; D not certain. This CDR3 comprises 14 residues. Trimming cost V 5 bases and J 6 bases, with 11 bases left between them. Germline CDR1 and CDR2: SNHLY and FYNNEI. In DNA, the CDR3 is TGTGCCAGCAGTATGTCAGCCTTTAATTCACCCCTCCACTTT. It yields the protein CASSMSAFNSPLHF.

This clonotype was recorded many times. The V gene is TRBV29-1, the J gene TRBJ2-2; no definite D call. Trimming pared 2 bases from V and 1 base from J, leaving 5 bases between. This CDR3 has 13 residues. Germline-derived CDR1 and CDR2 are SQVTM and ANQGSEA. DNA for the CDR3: TGCAGCGTTGAACTAGAGAACACCGGGGAGCTGTTTTTT. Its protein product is CSVELENTGELFF.

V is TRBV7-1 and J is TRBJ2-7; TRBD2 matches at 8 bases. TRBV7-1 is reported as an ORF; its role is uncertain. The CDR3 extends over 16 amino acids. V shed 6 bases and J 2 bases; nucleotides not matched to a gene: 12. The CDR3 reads CASRSIAGRAPYEQYF. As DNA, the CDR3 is TGTGCCAGCAGGTCAATAGCGGGAAGGGCGCCCTACGAGCAGTACTTC.

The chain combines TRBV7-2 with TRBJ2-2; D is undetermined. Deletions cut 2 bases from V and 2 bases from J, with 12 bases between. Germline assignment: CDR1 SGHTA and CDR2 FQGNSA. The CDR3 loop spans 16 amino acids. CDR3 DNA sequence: TGTGCCAGCAGCTTAAGACACCTTCCTAACACCGGGGAGCTGTTTTTT. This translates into CASSLRHLPNTGELFF.

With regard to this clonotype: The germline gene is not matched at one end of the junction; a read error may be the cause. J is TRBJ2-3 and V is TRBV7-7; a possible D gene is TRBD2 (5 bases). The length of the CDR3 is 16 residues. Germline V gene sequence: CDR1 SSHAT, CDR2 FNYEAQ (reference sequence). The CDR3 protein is CASSPRPSGVADTQYF. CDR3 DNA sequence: TGTGCTAGCAGCCCCCGGCCCAGCGGAGTTGCAGATACGCAGTATTTT.

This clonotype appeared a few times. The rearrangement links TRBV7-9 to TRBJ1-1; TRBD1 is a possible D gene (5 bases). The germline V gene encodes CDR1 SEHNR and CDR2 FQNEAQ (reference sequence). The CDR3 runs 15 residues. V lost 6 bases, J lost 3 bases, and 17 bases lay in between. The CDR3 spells CASSPMGGEDTEAFF. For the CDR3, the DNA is TGTGCCAGCAGTCCGATGGGGGGGGAAGACACTGAAGCTTTCTTT.

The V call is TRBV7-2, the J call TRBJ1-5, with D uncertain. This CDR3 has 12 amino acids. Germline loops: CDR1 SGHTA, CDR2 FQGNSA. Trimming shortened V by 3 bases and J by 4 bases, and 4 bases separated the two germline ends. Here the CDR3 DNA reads TGTGCCAGCAGCTTCAGGAATCAGCCCCAGCATTTT. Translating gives CASSFRNQPQHF. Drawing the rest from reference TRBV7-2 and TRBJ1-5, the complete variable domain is GAGVSQSPSNKVTEKGKDVELRCDPISGHTALYWYRQSLGQGLEFLIYFQGNSAPDKSGLPSDRFSAERTGGSVSTLTIQRTQQEDSAVYLCASSFRNQPQHFGDGTRLSIL.

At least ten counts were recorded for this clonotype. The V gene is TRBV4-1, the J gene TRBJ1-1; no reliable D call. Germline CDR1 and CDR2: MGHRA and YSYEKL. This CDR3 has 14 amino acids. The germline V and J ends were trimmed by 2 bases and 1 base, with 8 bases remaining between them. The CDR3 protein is CASSQLQRNTEAFF. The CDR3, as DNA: TGCGCCAGCAGCCAACTGCAAAGGAACACTGAAGCTTTCTTT.

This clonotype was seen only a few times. CDR3 DNA: TGTGCCAGTAGTATATCGGGGGGTAGCAATCAGCCCCAGCATTTT. Translated, it gives CASSISGGSNQPQHF. This rearrangement joins TRBV19 to TRBJ1-5; D might be TRBD1 (5 bases). The CDR3 extends over 15 amino acids. Germline V lookup: CDR1 LNHDA, CDR2 SQIVND (reference sequence). V was clipped by 2 bases and J by 0 bases, with 8 bases between them.

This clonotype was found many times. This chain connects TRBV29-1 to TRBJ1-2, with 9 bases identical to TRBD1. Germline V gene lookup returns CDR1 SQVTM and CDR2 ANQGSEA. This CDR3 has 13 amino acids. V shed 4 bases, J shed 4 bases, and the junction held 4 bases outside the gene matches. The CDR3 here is CSVGDRASYGYTF. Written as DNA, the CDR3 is TGCAGCGTTGGGGACAGGGCTTCCTATGGCTACACCTTC. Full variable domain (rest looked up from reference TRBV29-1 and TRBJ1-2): SAVISQKPSRDICQRGTSLTIQCQVDSQVTMMFWYRQQPGQSLTLIATANQGSEATYESGFVIDKFPISRPNLTFSTLTVSNMSPEDSSIYLCSVGDRASYGYTFGSGTRLTVV.

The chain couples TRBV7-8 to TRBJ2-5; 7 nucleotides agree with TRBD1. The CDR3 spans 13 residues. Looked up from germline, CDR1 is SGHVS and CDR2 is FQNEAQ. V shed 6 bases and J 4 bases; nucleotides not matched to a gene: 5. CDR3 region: CASRKQGRETQYF. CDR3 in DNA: TGTGCCAGCAGGAAACAGGGGAGAGAGACCCAGTACTTC.

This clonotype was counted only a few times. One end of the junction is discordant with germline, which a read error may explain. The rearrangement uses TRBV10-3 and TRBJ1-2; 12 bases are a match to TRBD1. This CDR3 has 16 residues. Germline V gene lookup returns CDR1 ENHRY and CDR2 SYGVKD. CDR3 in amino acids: CASSYRGTGGTYGYTF. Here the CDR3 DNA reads TGTGCCAGCAGTTACCGAGGGACAGGGGGCACCTATGGCTACACCTTC.